This T cell receptor beta chain was identified in a study of blood T cell repertoires in COVID-19. Turning to the study itself: Collection of acute and convalescent COVID-19 samples took place in the United States, Italy and Spain.

The CDR3 has 14 residues. CDR1 is SNHLY and CDR2 is FYNNEI in the germline V gene. Germline trimming cut 4 bases from V and 3 bases from J; bases unmatched to any gene: 3. Comments on this clone: Other DNA variants within this sample encode the same CDR3.

The authors' processing: Nucleated cell counts were estimated from reference gene primer amplification. TCRdb keeps only in-frame clones here, not all; method: immunoSEQ multiplex PCR. V and J calls and clone size are given by that table; D and trimming were obtained from the DNA. The table lists 270,000 or so clones, about nine tenths of them singletons. This receptor was obtained from a woman in her 30s with active or convalescent COVID-19. The sequenced material came from peripheral blood. This chain connects TRBV2 to TRBJ1-1; TRBD1 agrees at 9 bases. The CDR3 region has the DNA TGTGCCAGCAGTGTCAGACAGGGGGACACTGAAGCTTTCTTT. It translates to CASSVRQGDTEAFF.